There are a few counts of the clone carrying this TCR beta chain. As yet, its antigen is unknown. At one boundary the junction diverges from the germline segment, which might be a read error. Additional DNA sequences in this sample encode the identical CDR3. These data come from a study of metastatic and nonmetastatic thyroid tumors. Study-level findings and limits: A significant increase in TCR beta diversity was reportedly seen in malignant thyroid tumors relative to benign nodules, in blood and tumor.

Per germline, CDR1 LNHDA and CDR2 SQIVND (reference sequence). This CDR3 spans 14 amino acids. Thyroid surgery was preceded by no treatment in any patient. TCRdb re-clonotyped the PCR reads through MiXCR. Seen here are tens of thousands of clones, approximately 15% observed once, and the top ten hold 15% to 18%. The rearrangement links TRBV19 to TRBJ2-3; a weak D match, TRBD2 (5 bases). The source of this sequence is a male donor with papillary thyroid cancer or a benign thyroid nodule (not recorded which). Some clones in this sample may be carry-over from other donors' samples. Sequenced sample: blood. This CDR3 is CASRVTGSSDTQYF. In nucleotides, the CDR3 is TGTGCCAGTAGGGTGACGGGGTCATCAGATACACAGTATTTT. The full variable domain, with the rest looked up from reference TRBV19 and TRBJ2-3, is DGGITQSPKYLFRKEGQNVTLSCEQNLNHDAMYWYRQDPGQGLRLIYYSQIVNDFQKGDIAEGYSVSREKKESFPLTVTSAQKNPTAFYLCASRVTGSSDTQYFGPGTRLTVL.